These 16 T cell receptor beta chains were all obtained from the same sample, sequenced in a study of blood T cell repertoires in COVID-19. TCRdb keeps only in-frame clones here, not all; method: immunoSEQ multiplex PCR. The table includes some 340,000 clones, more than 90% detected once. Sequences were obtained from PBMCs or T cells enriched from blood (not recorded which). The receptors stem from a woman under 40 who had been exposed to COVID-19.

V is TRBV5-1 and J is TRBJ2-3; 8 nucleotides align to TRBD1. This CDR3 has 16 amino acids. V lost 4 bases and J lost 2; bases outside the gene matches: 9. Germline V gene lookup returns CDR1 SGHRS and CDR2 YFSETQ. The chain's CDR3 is CASSTRTGSITDTQYF. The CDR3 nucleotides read TGCGCCAGCAGCACGCGGACAGGGTCGATCACAGATACGCAGTATTTT.

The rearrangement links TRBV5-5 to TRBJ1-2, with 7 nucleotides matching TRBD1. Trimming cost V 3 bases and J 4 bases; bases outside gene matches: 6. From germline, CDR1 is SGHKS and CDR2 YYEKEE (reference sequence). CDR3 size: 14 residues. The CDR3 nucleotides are TGTGCCAGCAGCTGGGGCAGGGGGGCCTATGGCTACACCTTC. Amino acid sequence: CASSWGRGAYGYTF. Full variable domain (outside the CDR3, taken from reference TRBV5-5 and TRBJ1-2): DAGVTQSPTHLIKTRGQQVTLRCSPISGHKSVSWYQQVLGQGPQFIFQYYEKEERGRGNFPDRFSARQFPNYSSELNVNALLLGDSALYLCASSWGRGAYGYTFGSGTRLTVV.

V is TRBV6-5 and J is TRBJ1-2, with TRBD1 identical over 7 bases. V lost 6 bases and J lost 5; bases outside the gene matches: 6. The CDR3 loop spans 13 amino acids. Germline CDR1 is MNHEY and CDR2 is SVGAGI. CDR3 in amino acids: CASRSPGQYGYTF. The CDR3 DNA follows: TGTGCCAGCAGGTCCCCGGGACAGTATGGCTACACCTTC.

The CDR3 region is CASSLYFGGTGEGEAFF. In DNA form, the CDR3 reads TGCGCCAGCAGCTTGTACTTCGGAGGGACAGGGGAGGGTGAAGCTTTCTTT. The chain couples TRBV5-1 to TRBJ1-1, with TRBD1 matching 10 bases. Unmatched junction bases numbered 13, after V lost 1 base and J lost 7 bases. CDR1 SGHRS and CDR2 YFSETQ come from the germline V gene. The CDR3 sequence is 17 residues long.

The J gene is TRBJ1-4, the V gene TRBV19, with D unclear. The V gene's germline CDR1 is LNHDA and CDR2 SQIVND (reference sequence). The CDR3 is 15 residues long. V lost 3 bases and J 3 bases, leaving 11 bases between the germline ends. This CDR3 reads CASSITAAPNEKLFF. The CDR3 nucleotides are TGTGCCAGTAGTATCACAGCCGCCCCTAATGAAAAACTGTTTTTT.

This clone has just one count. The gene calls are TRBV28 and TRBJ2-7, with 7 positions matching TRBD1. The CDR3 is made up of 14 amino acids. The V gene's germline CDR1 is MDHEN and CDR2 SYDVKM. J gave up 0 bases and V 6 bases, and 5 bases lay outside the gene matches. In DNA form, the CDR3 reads TGTGCCAGCAGCCCGGGACAGAGCTCCTACGAGCAGTACTTC. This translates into CASSPGQSSYEQYF.

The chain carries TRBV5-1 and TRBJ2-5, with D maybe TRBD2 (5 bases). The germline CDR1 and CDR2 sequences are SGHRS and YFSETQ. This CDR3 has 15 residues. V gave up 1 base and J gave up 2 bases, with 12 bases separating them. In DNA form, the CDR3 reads TGCGCCAGCAGCTTGTTGTCGGGGTTTCAAGAGACCCAGTACTTC. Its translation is CASSLLSGFQETQYF.

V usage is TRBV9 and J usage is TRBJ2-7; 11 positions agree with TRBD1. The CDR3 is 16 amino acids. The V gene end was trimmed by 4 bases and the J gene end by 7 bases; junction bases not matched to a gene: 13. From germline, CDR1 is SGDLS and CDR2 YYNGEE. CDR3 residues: CASSRDRGAMFGEQYF. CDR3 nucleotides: TGTGCCAGCAGCCGGGACAGGGGGGCTATGTTCGGGGAGCAGTACTTC.

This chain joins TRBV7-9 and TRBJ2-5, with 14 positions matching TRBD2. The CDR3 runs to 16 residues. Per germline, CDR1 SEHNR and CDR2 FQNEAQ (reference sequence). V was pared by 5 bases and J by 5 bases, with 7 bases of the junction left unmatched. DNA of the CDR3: TGTGCCAGCAGCGCCCGACTAGCGGGGGGGCGGGAGACCCAGTACTTC. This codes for CASSARLAGGRETQYF.

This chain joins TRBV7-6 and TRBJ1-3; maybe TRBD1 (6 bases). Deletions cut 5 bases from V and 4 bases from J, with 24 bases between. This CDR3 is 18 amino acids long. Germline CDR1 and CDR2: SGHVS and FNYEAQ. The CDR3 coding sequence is TGTGCCAGCAGCCAGGGAGGGGGGCTCGTAGTCTCCGGAAACACCATATATTTT. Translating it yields CASSQGGGLVVSGNTIYF.

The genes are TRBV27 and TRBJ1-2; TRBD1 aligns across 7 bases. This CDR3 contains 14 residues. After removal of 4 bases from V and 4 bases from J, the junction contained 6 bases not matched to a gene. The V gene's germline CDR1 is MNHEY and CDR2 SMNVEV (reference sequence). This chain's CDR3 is CASSSTTGSYGYTF. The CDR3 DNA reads TGTGCCAGCAGTTCGACGACAGGGAGCTATGGCTACACCTTC.

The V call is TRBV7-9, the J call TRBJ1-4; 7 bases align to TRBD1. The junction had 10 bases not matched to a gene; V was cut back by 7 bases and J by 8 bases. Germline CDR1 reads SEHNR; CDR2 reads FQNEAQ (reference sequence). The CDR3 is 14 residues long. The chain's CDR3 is CASTRGGAGEKLFF. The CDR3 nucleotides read TGTGCCAGCACCAGGGGGGGCGCGGGAGAAAAACTGTTTTTT.

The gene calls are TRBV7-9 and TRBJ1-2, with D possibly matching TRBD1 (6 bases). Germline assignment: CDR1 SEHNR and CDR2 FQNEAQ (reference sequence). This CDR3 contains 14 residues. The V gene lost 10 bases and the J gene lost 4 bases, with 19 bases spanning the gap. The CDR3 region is CAIISPGTTYGYTF. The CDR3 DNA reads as TGTGCCATAATATCACCCGGGACAACCTATGGCTACACCTTC.

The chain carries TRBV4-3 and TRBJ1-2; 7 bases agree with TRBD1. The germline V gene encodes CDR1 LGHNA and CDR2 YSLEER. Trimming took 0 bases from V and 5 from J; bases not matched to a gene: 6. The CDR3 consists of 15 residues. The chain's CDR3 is CASSQDAQGVYGYTF. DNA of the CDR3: TGCGCCAGCAGCCAAGATGCGCAGGGGGTATATGGCTACACCTTC.

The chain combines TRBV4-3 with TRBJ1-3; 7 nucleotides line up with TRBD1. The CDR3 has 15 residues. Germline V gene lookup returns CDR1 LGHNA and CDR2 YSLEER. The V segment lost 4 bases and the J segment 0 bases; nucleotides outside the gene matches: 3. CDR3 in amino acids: CASSLYRGSGNTIYF. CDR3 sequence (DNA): TGCGCCAGCAGCCTCTACAGGGGCTCTGGAAACACCATATATTTT.

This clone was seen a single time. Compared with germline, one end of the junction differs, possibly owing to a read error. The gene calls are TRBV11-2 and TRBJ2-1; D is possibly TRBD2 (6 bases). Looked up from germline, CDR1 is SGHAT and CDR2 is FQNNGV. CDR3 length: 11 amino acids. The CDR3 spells CASGRDPTSVF. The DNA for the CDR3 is TGTGCCAGCGGGCGGGACCCCACCTCGGTCTTC.